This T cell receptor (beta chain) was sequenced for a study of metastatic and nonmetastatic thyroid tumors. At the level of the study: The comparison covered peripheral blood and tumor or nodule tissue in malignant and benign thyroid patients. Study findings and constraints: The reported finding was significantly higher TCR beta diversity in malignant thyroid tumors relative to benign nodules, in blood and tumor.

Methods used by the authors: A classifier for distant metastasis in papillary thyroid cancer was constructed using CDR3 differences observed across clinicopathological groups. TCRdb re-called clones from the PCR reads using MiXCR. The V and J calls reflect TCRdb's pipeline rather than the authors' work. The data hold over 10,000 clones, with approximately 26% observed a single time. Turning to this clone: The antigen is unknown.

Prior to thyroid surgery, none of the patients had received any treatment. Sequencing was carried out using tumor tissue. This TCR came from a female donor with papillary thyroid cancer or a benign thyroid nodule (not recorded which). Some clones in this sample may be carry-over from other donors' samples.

CDR3 sequence (DNA): TGCGCCAGCAGCCCCGTTACTAGCGGGATCTACGAGCAGTACTTC. Translating it yields CASSPVTSGIYEQYF. The chain links TRBV5-1 to TRBJ2-7; the match to TRBD2 covers 10 bases. The germline CDR1 and CDR2 sequences are SGHRS and YFSETQ. V trimming: 4 bases; J trimming: 3 bases; junction bases outside the gene matches: 7. CDR3 length: 15 residues.